The following is a T cell receptor beta chain sequence with its context. Its antigen is still unknown. This specimen comes from a study of cytomegalovirus exposure and HLA in healthy donors. As for the study in general: A preliminary data release comprised around 85 million unique TCRs obtained from HLA-typed donors.

Findings of the study overall: Researchers catalogued under 200 TCR beta chains as cytomegalovirus-associated. In a later analysis, HLA-associated TCR beta chains were more clonally expanded than equally common others.

A multiplex PCR was run with 60 Vbeta primers and 13 Jbeta primers. Here immunoSEQ multiplex PCR was the method, and the copy in TCRdb shows in-frame clones only, minus some. This sample's table reports 60,000 to 65,000 clones. CDR3 length equals 16 residues. Deletions cut 5 bases from V and 7 bases from J, with 21 bases between. The germline V gene has CDR1 MGHDK and CDR2 SYGVNS. Sequencing input: PBMCs. This sequence joins TRBV25-1 and TRBJ2-1; weak D call: TRBD1 (6 bases). The TCR comes from a woman between 18 and 29 years old in good health and CMV-seronegative. The CDR3 reads CASSLDSDRSGNEQFF. The CDR3 nucleotides read TGTGCCAGCAGTTTGGACAGCGACCGGTCCGGGAATGAGCAGTTCTTC.